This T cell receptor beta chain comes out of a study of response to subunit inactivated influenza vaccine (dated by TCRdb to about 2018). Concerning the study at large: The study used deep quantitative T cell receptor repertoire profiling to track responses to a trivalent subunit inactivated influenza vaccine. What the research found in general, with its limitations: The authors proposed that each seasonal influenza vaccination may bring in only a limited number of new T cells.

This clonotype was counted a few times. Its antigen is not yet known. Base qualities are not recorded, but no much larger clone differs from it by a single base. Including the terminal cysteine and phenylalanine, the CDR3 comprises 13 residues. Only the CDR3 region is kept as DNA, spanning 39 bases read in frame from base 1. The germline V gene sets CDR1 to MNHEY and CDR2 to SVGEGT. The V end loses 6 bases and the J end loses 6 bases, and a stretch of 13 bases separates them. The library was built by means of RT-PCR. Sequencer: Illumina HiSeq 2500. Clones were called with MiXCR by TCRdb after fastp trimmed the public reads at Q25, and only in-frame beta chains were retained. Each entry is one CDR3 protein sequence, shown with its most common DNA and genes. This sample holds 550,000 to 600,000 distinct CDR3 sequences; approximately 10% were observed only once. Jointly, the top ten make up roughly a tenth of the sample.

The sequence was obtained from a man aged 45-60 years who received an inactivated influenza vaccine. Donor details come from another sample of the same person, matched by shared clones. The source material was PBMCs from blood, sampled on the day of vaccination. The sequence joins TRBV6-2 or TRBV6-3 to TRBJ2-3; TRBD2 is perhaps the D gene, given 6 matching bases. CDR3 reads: CASSATRKDTQYF. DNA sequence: TGTGCCAGCAGCGCGACTAGAAAGGATACGCAGTATTTT.